Shown below are 7 T cell receptor beta chains from a single sample sequenced in a study of PD-1 blockade in mismatch repair-deficient tumors. Generated by immunoSEQ multiplex PCR, the TCRdb table keeps only in-frame clones and is missing some. Here the sample spans about 84,000 clones, about 85% being singletons. The material sequenced was peripheral blood, taken 12 weeks after starting pembrolizumab. These receptors were obtained from an adult with mismatch repair-deficient cancer.

This rearrangement joins TRBV5-1 to TRBJ2-1, with 13 bases aligning to TRBD2. CDR1 is SGHRS, CDR2 YFSETQ, per germline. The J segment lost 7 bases and the V segment lost 5 bases, leaving 12 bases of the junction unmatched. This CDR3 has 17 residues. This CDR3 reads CASREGLAGPPRNEQFF. Here the CDR3 DNA reads TGCGCCAGCAGGGAGGGACTAGCGGGGCCCCCAAGGAATGAGCAGTTCTTC.

J is TRBJ2-3 and V is TRBV15; 9 bases line up with TRBD2. The CDR3 is 17 amino acids. From germline, CDR1 is LNHNV and CDR2 YYDKDF (reference sequence). V shed 0 bases, J shed 3 bases, and the junction held 7 bases outside the gene matches. The CDR3 sequence is CATSRDQGSGSTDTQYF. The CDR3 coding sequence is TGTGCCACCAGCAGAGATCAGGGTAGCGGGAGTACAGATACGCAGTATTTT. The full variable domain, rest sourced from reference TRBV15 and TRBJ2-3, is DAMVIQNPRYQVTQFGKPVTLSCSQTLNHNVMYWYQQKSSQAPKLLFHYYDKDFNNEADTPDNFQSRRPNTSFCFLDIRSPGLGDTAMYLCATSRDQGSGSTDTQYFGPGTRLTVL.

This clone was observed a handful of times. The rearrangement uses TRBV19 and TRBJ2-7; TRBD2 aligns across 10 bases. The junction had 7 bases not matched to a gene; V was cut back by 5 bases and J by 3 bases. Germline V gene sequence: CDR1 LNHDA, CDR2 SQIVND (reference sequence). This CDR3 contains 15 residues. CDR3 region: CASSDLAGVGYEQYF. In DNA form, the CDR3 reads TGTGCCAGTAGTGACCTAGCGGGAGTAGGCTACGAGCAGTACTTC.

This clone occurred once. This chain uses TRBV6-5 with TRBJ2-7; D is unclear. The V end lost 4 bases, the J end lost 6 bases, and 10 bases lay between the germline ends. From germline, CDR1 is MNHEY and CDR2 SVGAGI. The CDR3 is 12 amino acids. DNA for the CDR3: TGTGCCAGCAGTTCCATTCTCGGCGAGCAGTACTTC. Translating it yields CASSSILGEQYF.

This chain links TRBV7-9 with TRBJ2-3, with D unresolved. V dropped 5 bases and J dropped 4 bases, with 7 bases sitting between them. The CDR3 loop spans 12 amino acids. In germline, CDR1 is SEHNR, CDR2 FQNEAQ (reference sequence). The CDR3 loop is CASSPEADTQYF. CDR3 nucleotides: TGTGCCAGCAGCCCCGAGGCAGATACGCAGTATTTT.

The CDR3 bases are TGTGCCAGCAGGTTAACAGGGGGCAGAGACGAGCAGTACTTC. It translates to CASRLTGGRDEQYF. The rearrangement joins TRBV6-5 to TRBJ2-7; 9 bases match TRBD1. The germline V gene encodes CDR1 MNHEY and CDR2 SVGAGI. Losses at the gene ends were 6 bases for V and 5 bases for J; bases not matched to a gene: 8. CDR3 length: 14 residues.

The J gene is TRBJ2-7, the V gene TRBV6-1, with D possibly matching TRBD1 (6 bases). CDR1 MNHNS and CDR2 SASEGT come from the germline V gene. The CDR3 extends over 15 amino acids. Between the trimmed V and J ends, which lost 6 bases and 2 bases, there was a span of 17 bases. CDR3: CASSAEGQPAYEQYF. DNA of the CDR3: TGTGCCAGCAGCGCAGAAGGACAGCCAGCCTACGAGCAGTACTTC.